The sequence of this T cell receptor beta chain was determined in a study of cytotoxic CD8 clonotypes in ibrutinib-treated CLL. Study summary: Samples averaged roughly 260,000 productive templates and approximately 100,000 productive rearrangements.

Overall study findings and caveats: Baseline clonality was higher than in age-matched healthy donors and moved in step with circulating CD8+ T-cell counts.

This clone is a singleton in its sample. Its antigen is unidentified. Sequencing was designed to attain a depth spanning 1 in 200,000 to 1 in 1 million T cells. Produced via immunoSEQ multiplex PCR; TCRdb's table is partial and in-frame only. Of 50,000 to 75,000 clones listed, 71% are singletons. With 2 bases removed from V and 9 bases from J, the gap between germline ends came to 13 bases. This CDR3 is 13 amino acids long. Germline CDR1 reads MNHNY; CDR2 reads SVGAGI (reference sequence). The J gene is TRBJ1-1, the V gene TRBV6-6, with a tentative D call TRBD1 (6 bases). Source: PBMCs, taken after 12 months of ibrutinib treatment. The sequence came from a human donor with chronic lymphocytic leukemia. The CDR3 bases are TGTGCCAGCAGTTACGACACAGGGAGCCAAGCTTTCTTT. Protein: CASSYDTGSQAFF.